This T cell receptor beta chain comes out of a study of blood T cell repertoires in COVID-19. The overall study: Material from acute and convalescent COVID-19 was sourced from the United States, Italy and Spain. T cells, B-cell-depleted T cells, or PBMCs provided the cDNA or gDNA that served as material.

Source study methods: Estimation of nucleated cell counts relied on the amplification of reference gene primers. Data came from immunoSEQ multiplex PCR; TCRdb stores just in-frame clones and leaves some out. Clone size and V and J calls were adopted from that table, with D and trimming inferred from the DNA. The sample shows around 200,000 clones, approximately 90% of them seen only once. V shed 0 bases and J shed 5 bases, with 7 bases lying between them. Germline CDR1 is LGHDT and CDR2 is YNNKEL (reference sequence). CDR3 length: 14 amino acids. The receptor was isolated from a man in his fifties or sixties who had recovered from COVID-19. The sequenced material came from peripheral blood. This rearrangement joins TRBV3-1 (or the pseudogene TRBV3-2) to TRBJ2-2; D not resolved. CDR3 sequence: CASSQESLTGELFF. For the CDR3, the DNA is TGTGCCAGCAGCCAAGAATCGTTGACCGGGGAGCTGTTTTTT.